This T cell receptor beta chain was captured by sequencing in a study of blood T cell repertoires in COVID-19. Study summary: Specimens from acute and convalescent COVID-19 originated in the United States, Italy and Spain. T cells, B-cell-depleted T cells, or PBMCs supplied cDNA or gDNA.

Per the original data handling: Cell counts per sample came from amplifying reference gene primers. The table came from immunoSEQ multiplex PCR; TCRdb's copy has only in-frame clones and leaves some out. V, J and clone size derive from that table, while D and trimming were established from the DNA sequence. The sample holds tens of thousands of clones; roughly 85% are singletons and the top ten take over 35%. This clone occurred a few times. Germline V gives CDR1 SGHTS, CDR2 YDEGEE. V was clipped by 2 bases and J by 4 bases; unmatched bases: 5. The CDR3 spans 15 residues. The receptor was isolated from an older man with acute or convalescent COVID-19. The specimen sequenced was peripheral blood. The rearrangement uses TRBV5-8 and TRBJ1-2; 10 bases line up with TRBD1. CDR3 loop: CASSFRTGGVYGYTF. CDR3 in DNA: TGTGCCAGCAGCTTTCGGACAGGGGGAGTCTATGGCTACACCTTC.